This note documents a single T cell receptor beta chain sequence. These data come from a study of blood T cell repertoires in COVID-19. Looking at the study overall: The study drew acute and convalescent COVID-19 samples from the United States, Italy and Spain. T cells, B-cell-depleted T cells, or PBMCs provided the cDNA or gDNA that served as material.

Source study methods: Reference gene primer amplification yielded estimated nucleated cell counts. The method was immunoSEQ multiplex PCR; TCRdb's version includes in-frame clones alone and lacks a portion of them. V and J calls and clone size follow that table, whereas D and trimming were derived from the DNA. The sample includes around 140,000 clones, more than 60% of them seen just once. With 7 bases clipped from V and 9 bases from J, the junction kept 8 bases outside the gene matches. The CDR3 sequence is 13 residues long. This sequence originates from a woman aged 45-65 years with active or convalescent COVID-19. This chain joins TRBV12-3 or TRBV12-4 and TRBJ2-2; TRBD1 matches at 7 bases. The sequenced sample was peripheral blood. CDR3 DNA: TGTGCCAGCAACGTACAGGGGTACCGGGAGCTGTTTTTT. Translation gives CASNVQGYRELFF.